The clone carrying this TCR beta chain was counted many times. Its antigen is as yet unknown. The sample comes from a study of T-cell memory formation after mild COVID-19. Study conclusions and caveats: Balance between CD4 and CD8 was seen in clones contracting day 15 to 85, and a CD4+ lean was seen in later expanders. For contracting clones, CD4+ ones sat mainly in CM and EM, CD8+ in EMRA.

TCRdb reprocessed the 5' RACE reads via MiXCR and lists one record per CDR3 protein. The sample yields 350,000 to 400,000 distinct CDR3 sequences, around an eighth seen once. V was shortened by 12 bases and J by 2 bases, with 24 bases between the two germline ends. The length of the CDR3 is 16 residues. CDR1 and CDR2 (germline): KGHDR, SFDVKD. The gene calls are TRBV24-1 and TRBJ2-5, with D possibly matching TRBD2 (5 bases). The sequence was collected from a man younger than 30 who had mild COVID-19 (a few samples of this study predate the infection). Cell type and time point are not known. Sequenced sample: PBMCs or a T cell subset sorted from them (not recorded which). CDR3: CAASGSRIVGQETQYF. The CDR3 region has the DNA TGTGCCGCAAGCGGTTCCCGGATTGTGGGACAAGAGACCCAGTACTTC.